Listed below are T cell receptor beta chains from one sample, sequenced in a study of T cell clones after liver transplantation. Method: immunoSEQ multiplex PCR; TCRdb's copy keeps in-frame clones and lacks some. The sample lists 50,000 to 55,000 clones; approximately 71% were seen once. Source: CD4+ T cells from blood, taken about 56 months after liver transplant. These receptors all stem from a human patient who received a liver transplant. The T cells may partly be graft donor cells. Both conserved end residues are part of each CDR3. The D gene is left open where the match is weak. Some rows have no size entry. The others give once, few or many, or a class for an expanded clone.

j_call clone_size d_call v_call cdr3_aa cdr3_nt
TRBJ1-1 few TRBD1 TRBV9 CASSPRGGQGSNTEAFF TGTGCCAGCAGCCCCAGGGGGGGACAGGGGTCGAACACTGAAGCTTTCTTT
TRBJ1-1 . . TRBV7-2 CASSPEAGAENTEAFF TGTGCCAGCAGCCCTGAGGCCGGGGCAGAGAACACTGAAGCTTTCTTT
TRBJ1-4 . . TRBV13 CASSRATNEKLFF TGTGCCAGCAGCAGGGCAACTAATGAAAAACTGTTTTTT
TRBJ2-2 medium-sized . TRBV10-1 CASSESGNRGRSTGELFF TGCGCCAGCAGTGAGTCGGGCAATCGGGGCAGGAGCACCGGGGAGCTGTTTTTT
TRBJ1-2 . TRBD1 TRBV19 CASSMMSGTVNYGYTF TGTGCCAGTAGTATGATGTCTGGGACAGTAAACTATGGCTACACCTTC
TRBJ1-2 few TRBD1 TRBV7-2 CASSQGQGYGYTF TGTGCCAGCAGCCAGGGACAGGGCTATGGCTACACCTTC
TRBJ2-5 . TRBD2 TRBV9 CASSVGTGGTQYF TGTGCCAGCAGCGTAGGGACGGGGGGGACCCAGTACTTC
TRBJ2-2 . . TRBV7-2 CASTTFGGAGTGELFF TGTGCCAGCACCACCTTCGGAGGGGCGGGCACCGGGGAGCTGTTTTTT
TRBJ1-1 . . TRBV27 CASSRLTGGHTEAFF TGTGCCAGCAGTAGACTAACCGGGGGGCACACTGAAGCTTTCTTT
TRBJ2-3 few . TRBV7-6 CASSSRLDTDTQYF TGTGCCAGCAGCTCTCGACTAGACACAGATACGCAGTATTTT
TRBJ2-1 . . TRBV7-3 CASSGDGYNEQFF TGTGCCAGCAGCGGGGACGGATACAATGAGCAGTTCTTC
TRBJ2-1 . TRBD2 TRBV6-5 CASSYGGGSYNEQFF TGTGCCAGCAGTTACGGCGGGGGCTCCTACAATGAGCAGTTCTTC
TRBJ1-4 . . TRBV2 CASKEPVSYEKLFF TGTGCCAGCAAGGAACCCGTTTCATATGAAAAACTGTTTTTT
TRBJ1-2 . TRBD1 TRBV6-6 CASSYSPGQGNYGYTF TGTGCCAGCAGTTACTCGCCGGGACAGGGAAACTATGGCTACACCTTC
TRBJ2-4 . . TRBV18 CASRDSRWDKNIQYF TGTGCCAGCAGAGACAGCCGGTGGGACAAAAACATTCAGTACTTC
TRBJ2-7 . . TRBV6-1 CASRRSYEQYF TGTGCCAGCAGGCGATCGTACGAGCAGTACTTC
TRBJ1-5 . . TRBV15 CATSNEAGNQPQHF TGTGCCACCAGCAATGAGGCAGGGAATCAGCCCCAGCATTTT
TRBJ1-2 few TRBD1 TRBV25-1 CASSVGQAYYYGYTF TGTGCCAGCAGTGTAGGACAGGCGTACTACTATGGCTACACCTTC
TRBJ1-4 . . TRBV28 CASSFEGAANEKLFF TGTGCCAGCAGTTTCGAGGGCGCGGCTAATGAAAAACTGTTTTTT
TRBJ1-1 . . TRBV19 CASSRGRTEAFF TGTGCCAGTAGCCGGGGGCGTACTGAAGCTTTCTTT